This TCR beta chain was captured by sequencing in a study of cytomegalovirus exposure and HLA in healthy donors. Background on the study: Falling in the Caucasian-associated ancestry cluster were 80% to 85% of some 400 genotyped donors.

This PCR relied on a set of 60 Vbeta primers and 13 Jbeta primers. Method: immunoSEQ multiplex PCR; TCRdb's copy keeps in-frame clones and lacks some. Its table records about 40,000 clones. General study points: Several V segments, TRBV6-2 and TRBV6-3 among them, could not be told apart and were dropped. Prior analysis indicated that the majority of TCR beta V segments exhibited productivity approximately 87% or approximately 30% of the time. The study carried out a later analysis of TCR beta sequences. It associated approximately 16,000 of them with specific HLA alleles at a false discovery rate of 0.05.

V shed 0 bases and J shed 5 bases, with 11 bases lying between them. Per germline, CDR1 SGHTS and CDR2 YDEGEE. CDR3 size: 14 residues. About this clone itself: Its antigen remains unidentified.

This clonotype originated in a man in his thirties or forties in good health and CMV-seronegative. What was sequenced was PBMCs. The J gene is TRBJ2-5, the V gene TRBV5-8, with D tentatively TRBD1 (5 bases). The CDR3 bases are TGTGCCAGCAGCTTGGGGCAGGGAATGGAGACCCAGTACTTC. It specifies CASSLGQGMETQYF. The entire variable domain, with the rest obtained from reference TRBV5-8 and TRBJ2-5, is as follows: EAGVTQSPTHLIKTRGQQATLRCSPISGHTSVYWYQQALGLGLQFLLWYDEGEERNRGNFPPRFSGRQFPNYSSELNVNALELEDSALYLCASSLGQGMETQYFGPGTRLLVL.